Shown below are 2 T cell receptor beta chains from a single sample sequenced in a study of blood T cell repertoires in COVID-19. Libraries were prepared by immunoSEQ multiplex PCR; TCRdb keeps only in-frame clonotypes and omits some of them. The table lists around 390,000 clones, around nine tenths of them singletons, with roughly 9.4% in the top ten. Sequencing was performed on PBMCs or T cells enriched from blood (not recorded which). The receptors come from a woman aged 45-65 years who had recovered from COVID-19.

This clone came up a few times. The same CDR3 can be traced to other DNA sequences in this sample. DNA for the CDR3: TGTGCCAGCAGCCCACGACAGGGACCCTACGAGCAGTACTTC. Amino acid sequence: CASSPRQGPYEQYF. V is TRBV7-2 and J is TRBJ2-7; 7 nucleotides align to TRBD1. The trim removed 5 bases at V and 2 bases at J, leaving 6 bases unmatched. CDR1 SGHTA and CDR2 FQGNSA come from the germline V gene. The length of the CDR3 is 14 residues.

The chain couples TRBV5-1 to TRBJ2-1, with 8 bases matching TRBD2. The germline V gene has CDR1 SGHRS and CDR2 YFSETQ. The CDR3 loop spans 14 amino acids. The ends lost 1 base at V and 5 bases at J; junction bases unmatched: 2. The DNA for the CDR3 is TGCGCCAGCAGCTTGACTAGCGGAGACAATGAGCAGTTCTTC. Translating it yields CASSLTSGDNEQFF.